Following are 5 T cell receptor beta chains from one sample sequenced in a study of identical twins. TCRdb itself ran the 5' RACE reads through MiXCR, one entry per CDR3 protein. This table has a few hundred thousand distinct CDR3 sequences, under 12% appearing once. The sequenced sample was memory T cells sorted from blood. The receptors were sampled from a man aged 45 to 65 in good health.

This clonotype has a count of ten or more. The J gene is TRBJ1-6, the V gene TRBV12-3 or TRBV12-4, with D possibly TRBD1 on 6 matching bases. The CDR3 has 16 residues. Trimming took off 4 bases at V and 10 bases at J, with 20 bases between the two ends. CDR3 DNA sequence: TGTGCCAGCAGTTCCCTAGGGCCCTGGAGGGGGTCACCCCTCCACTTT. Protein sequence: CASSSLGPWRGSPLHF.

J is TRBJ1-1 and V is TRBV27; D is possibly TRBD1 (5 bases). V was shortened by 5 bases and J by 0 bases, with 22 bases between the two germline ends. Germline lookup yields CDR1 MNHEY and CDR2 SMNVEV (reference sequence). CDR3 length: 18 residues. The CDR3: CASSPRGRLGFVNTEAFF. The CDR3 DNA is TGTGCCAGCAGTCCCCGGGGCAGGCTGGGGTTTGTGAACACTGAAGCTTTCTTT.

This rearrangement joins TRBV7-6 to TRBJ2-6; D not certain. V was clipped by 7 bases and J by 0 bases, with 19 bases between them. The CDR3 is 18 residues long. CDR1 and CDR2 from the germline V gene are SGHVS and FNYEAQ. CDR3: CASTEFGEALSGANVLTF. CDR3 bases: TGTGCCAGCACTGAATTCGGCGAGGCTCTCTCTGGGGCCAACGTCCTGACTTTC.

The V call is TRBV18, the J call TRBJ2-5; D remains ambiguous. Trimming removed 5 bases from V and 5 bases from J, with 9 bases in between. CDR1 is KGHSH and CDR2 is LQKENI in the germline V gene. There are 12 residues in the CDR3. The CDR3 DNA reads as TGTGCCAGCTCAGATGTCTGGGAGACCCAGTACTTC. Its translation: CASSDVWETQYF. Full variable domain (remainder filled in from reference TRBV18 and TRBJ2-5): NAGVMQNPRHLVRRRGQEARLRCSPMKGHSHVYWYRQLPEEGLKFMVYLQKENIIDESGMPKERFSAEFPKEGPSILRIQQVVRGDSAAYFCASSDVWETQYFGPGTRLLVL.

This clonotype was observed a handful of times. The V call is TRBV27, the J call TRBJ2-7; no definite D call. The germline V and J ends were trimmed by 8 bases and 2 bases, with 13 bases remaining between them. From germline, CDR1 is MNHEY and CDR2 SMNVEV (reference sequence). The CDR3 runs 13 residues. CDR3 bases: TGTGCCAGCTCCCCGGCCCGTCCCTACGAGCAGTACTTC. This encodes CASSPARPYEQYF.